This entry concerns a single T cell receptor beta chain. Its antigen is as yet unknown. These data come from a study of CD8+CD57+ T cells in acquired aplastic anemia. Investigators profiled TCR beta VDJ and CDR3 from genomic DNA template. TCRdb reprocessed the reads via MiXCR and lists one record per CDR3 protein. This sample has about 200,000 distinct CDR3 sequences, with more than 55% found just once. In patients chosen for sequencing, flow cytometry had shown CD8+CD57+ cell expansion. Whole-study results and caveats: Between patients and controls, some 31 CD8+ CDR3 sequences were found in common.

The sample was sorted CD4+, CD8+, or CD8+CD57+ T cells (not recorded which) from PBMCs. This receptor was obtained from a human donor with aplastic anemia.

The CDR3 bases are TGCGCCAGCAGCTTCGGAGGGGGCGAGAACGAGCAGTACTTC. It yields the protein CASSFGGGENEQYF. The chain uses TRBV5-1 and TRBJ2-7; possibly TRBD1 for D (7 bases). From germline, CDR1 is SGHRS and CDR2 YFSETQ. The CDR3 is made up of 14 amino acids. V was cut by 2 bases and J by 5 bases, with 14 bases left in between.